The 10 T cell receptor beta chains listed next were all sequenced from one sample in a study of shared clonotypes between healthy human individuals. Data came from immunoSEQ multiplex PCR; TCRdb stores just in-frame clones and leaves some out. The repertoire holds 2 million to 3 million clones, with 90% to 95% as singletons. What was sequenced was naive CD4+ T cells from PBMCs. Described subset: CD45RA+ positively selected. These receptors were obtained from a man in his late teens or twenties in good health. Some clones in this sample may be carry-over from other donors' samples.

The chain has TRBV11-3 and TRBJ2-3; 13 nucleotides align to TRBD2. V dropped 4 bases and J dropped 4; count of bases not matched to a gene: 5. The CDR3 has 16 residues. In germline, CDR1 is SGHNT, CDR2 YENEEA. The CDR3 DNA follows: TGTGCCAGCAGCTCGGGGACTAGCGGGAACGCAGATACGCAGTATTTT. Encoded protein: CASSSGTSGNADTQYF.

The chain links TRBV27 to TRBJ2-2, with D possibly being TRBD2 (6 bases). Between the trimmed V and J ends, which lost 6 bases and 2 bases, there was a span of 16 bases. Germline V gene sequence: CDR1 MNHEY, CDR2 SMNVEV (reference sequence). The CDR3 length is 16 residues. The CDR3 bases are TGTGCCAGCAGCTCTCCGCGGGATTATAACACCGGGGAGCTGTTTTTT. Its translation is CASSSPRDYNTGELFF.

The J gene is TRBJ1-1, the V gene TRBV28; 8 bases map to TRBD1. CDR3 length: 11 amino acids. The germline V gene has CDR1 MDHEN and CDR2 SYDVKM. V shed 6 bases and J 8 bases; nucleotides not matched to a gene: 2. CDR3 in DNA: TGTGCCAGCAGATGGACAGGGGAAGCTTTCTTT. Its translation is CASRWTGEAFF.

This chain uses TRBV27 with TRBJ2-5; D not certain. CDR1 and CDR2 (germline): MNHEY, SMNVEV (reference sequence). Trimming took off 4 bases at V and 5 bases at J, with 5 bases between the two ends. The CDR3 spans 11 residues. CDR3 nucleotides: TGTGCCAGCAGTTATGCGGAGACCCAGTACTTC. Translation gives CASSYAETQYF.

The CDR3 loop reads CASSRGLAGGRGEQYF. The CDR3 DNA is TGTGCCAGCAGCAGAGGACTAGCGGGAGGCCGCGGAGAGCAGTACTTC. The rearrangement uses TRBV21-1 and TRBJ2-7; TRBD2 is taken as the D call from the table, unchecked against the DNA. TRBV21-1 is a documented pseudogene. This CDR3 contains 16 residues.

This clone was detected only once. The rearrangement uses TRBV7-3 and TRBJ1-1; unclear D gene. Germline V gene data show CDR1 as SGHTA and CDR2 as FQGTGA. V was pared by 0 bases and J by 3 bases, with 11 bases between. There are 15 residues in the CDR3. For the CDR3, the DNA is TGTGCCAGCAGCTTAACGAGGACGGGCGACACTGAAGCTTTCTTT. Amino acids: CASSLTRTGDTEAFF.

J is TRBJ2-1 and V is TRBV7-3; D perhaps matches TRBD2 (5 bases). Germline loops: CDR1 SGHTA, CDR2 FQGTGA. With 5 bases removed from V and 10 bases from J, the gap between germline ends came to 12 bases. The CDR3 sequence is 12 residues long. DNA of the CDR3: TGTGCCAGCAGCGTTCGAGGGCGCGAGCAGTTCTTC. Amino acid sequence: CASSVRGREQFF.

V gene TRBV14 combines with J gene TRBJ2-3, with TRBD2 matching 7 bases. Germline V gene sequence: CDR1 SGHDN, CDR2 FVKESK. V shed 2 bases and J 2 bases; nucleotides not matched to a gene: 4. The CDR3 has 15 amino acids. CDR3 residues: CASSQRGTNTDTQYF. DNA of the CDR3: TGTGCCAGCAGCCAACGAGGGACTAACACAGATACGCAGTATTTT.

The sample holds one count of this clone. The chain has TRBV5-8 and TRBJ2-2; the match to TRBD1 covers 7 bases. Losses at the gene ends were 3 bases for V and 5 bases for J; bases not matched to a gene: 7. Germline CDR1 reads SGHTS; CDR2 reads YDEGEE. This CDR3 is built from 15 residues. The CDR3 region has the DNA TGTGCCAGCAGCTCTGACAGGGTGGTGACCGGGGAGCTGTTTTTT. Translation gives CASSSDRVVTGELFF.

The rearrangement uses TRBV19 and TRBJ2-1; perhaps TRBD1 as D (5 bases). Germline V lookup: CDR1 LNHDA, CDR2 SQIVND (reference sequence). V dropped 10 bases and J dropped 4 bases, with 23 bases sitting between them. This CDR3 is built from 16 residues. CDR3 amino acids: CAIPTRVGSYYNEQFF. The CDR3 DNA sequence: TGTGCCATCCCCACCAGGGTTGGATCGTATTACAATGAGCAGTTCTTC.